The text below deals with one T cell receptor beta chain. Produced via immunoSEQ multiplex PCR; TCRdb's table is partial and in-frame only. The table includes about 40,000 clones, about 76% detected once. This specimen belongs to a study of PD-1 blockade in mismatch repair-deficient tumors. TCR sequencing covered a few patients who responded to pembrolizumab. V lost 2 bases, J lost 7 bases, and 11 bases lay in between. CDR3 size: 12 residues. Germline loops: CDR1 GTSNPN, CDR2 SVGIG (reference sequence). This specimen consisted of peripheral blood, obtained 4 weeks after starting pembrolizumab. The chain has TRBV30 and TRBJ2-5; no reliable D call. This TCR came from an adult with mismatch repair-deficient cancer. As DNA, the CDR3 is TGTGCCTGGAGTAACCTTCCGGGGACCCAGTACTTC. As protein: CAWSNLPGTQYF.